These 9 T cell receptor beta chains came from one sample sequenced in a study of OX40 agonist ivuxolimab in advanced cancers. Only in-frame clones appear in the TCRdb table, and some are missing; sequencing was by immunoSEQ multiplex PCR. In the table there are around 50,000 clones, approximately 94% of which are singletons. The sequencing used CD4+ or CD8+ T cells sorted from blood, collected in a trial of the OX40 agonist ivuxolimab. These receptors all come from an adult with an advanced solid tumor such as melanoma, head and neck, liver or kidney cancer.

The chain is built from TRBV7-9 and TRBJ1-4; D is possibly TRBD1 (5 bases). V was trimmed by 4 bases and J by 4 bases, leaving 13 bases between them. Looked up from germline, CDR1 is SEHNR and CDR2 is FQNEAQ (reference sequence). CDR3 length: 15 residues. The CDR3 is CASSSGGVLNEKLFF. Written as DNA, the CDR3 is TGTGCCAGCAGCTCTGGAGGGGTCCTTAATGAAAAACTGTTTTTT.

DNA for the CDR3: TGTGCCAGCAGTCAGGACGGGCGAGAAGCTTTCTTT. Translating gives CASSQDGREAFF. The chain joins TRBV2 to TRBJ1-1; D is undetermined. This CDR3 has 12 amino acids. Germline-derived CDR1 and CDR2 are SNHLY and FYNNEI. V was cut by 5 bases and J by 8 bases, with 12 bases left in between.

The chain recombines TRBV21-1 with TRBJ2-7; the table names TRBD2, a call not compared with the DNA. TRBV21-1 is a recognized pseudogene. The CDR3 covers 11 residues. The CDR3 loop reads CASSNNPGQYF. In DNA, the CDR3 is TGTGCCAGCAGCAACAACCCCGGGCAGTACTTC.

CDR3 bases: TGCAGCGTTATATTTCAGGGTGGCTACACCTTC. Protein: CSVIFQGGYTF. V gene TRBV29-1 combines with J gene TRBJ1-2; weak D call: TRBD1 (5 bases). This CDR3 contains 11 residues. Looked up from germline, CDR1 is SQVTM and CDR2 is ANQGSEA. The V end lost 5 bases, the J end lost 7 bases, and 11 bases lay between the germline ends.

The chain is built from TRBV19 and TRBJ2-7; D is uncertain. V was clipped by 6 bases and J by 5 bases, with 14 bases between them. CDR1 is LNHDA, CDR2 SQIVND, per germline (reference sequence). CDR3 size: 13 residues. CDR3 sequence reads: CASSALLTNEQYF. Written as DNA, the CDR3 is TGTGCCAGTAGCGCTCTTTTGACCAACGAGCAGTACTTC.

The CDR3 DNA follows: TGTGCCAGCAGCCAAGGACTTAACAATGAGCAGTTCTTC. Its translation: CASSQGLNNEQFF. The chain recombines TRBV4-2 with TRBJ2-1; D gene ambiguous. The CDR3 is 13 residues long. The ends were cut back, 1 base at V and 5 bases at J, with 6 bases in the middle. Germline V lookup: CDR1 LGHNA, CDR2 YNFKEQ.

The CDR3 DNA reads TGCAGCGTTGCGACTAGCGGGGAACCGAACACCGGGGAGCTGTTTTTT. This gives the protein CSVATSGEPNTGELFF. V and J are TRBV29-1 and TRBJ2-2, with 11 nucleotides matching TRBD2. CDR1 SQVTM and CDR2 ANQGSEA come from the germline V gene. J gave up 0 bases and V 4 bases, and 4 bases lay outside the gene matches. The CDR3 totals 16 residues.

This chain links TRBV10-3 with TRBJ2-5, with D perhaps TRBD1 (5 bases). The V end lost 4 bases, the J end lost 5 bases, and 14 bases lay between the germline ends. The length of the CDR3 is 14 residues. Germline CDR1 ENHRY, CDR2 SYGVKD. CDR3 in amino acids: CAISASGAEETQYF. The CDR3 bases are TGTGCCATCAGTGCGTCTGGGGCCGAGGAGACCCAGTACTTC.

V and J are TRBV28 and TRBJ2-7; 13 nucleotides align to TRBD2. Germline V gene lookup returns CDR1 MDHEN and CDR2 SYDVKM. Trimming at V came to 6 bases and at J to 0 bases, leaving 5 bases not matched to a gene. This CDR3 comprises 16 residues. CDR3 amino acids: CASSPGLAGPSYEQYF. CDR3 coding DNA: TGTGCCAGCAGCCCGGGACTAGCGGGACCCTCCTACGAGCAGTACTTC.